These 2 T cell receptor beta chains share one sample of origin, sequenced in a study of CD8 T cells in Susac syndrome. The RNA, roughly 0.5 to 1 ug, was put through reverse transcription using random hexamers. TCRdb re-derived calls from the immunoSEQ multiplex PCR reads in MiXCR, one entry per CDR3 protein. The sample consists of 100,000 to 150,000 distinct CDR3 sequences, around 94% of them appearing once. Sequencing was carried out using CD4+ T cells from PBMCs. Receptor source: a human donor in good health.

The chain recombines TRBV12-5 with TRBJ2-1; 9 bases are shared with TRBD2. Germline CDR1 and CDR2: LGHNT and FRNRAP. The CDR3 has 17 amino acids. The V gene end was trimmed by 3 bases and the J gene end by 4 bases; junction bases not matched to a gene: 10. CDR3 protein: CASGFRPLAGLYNEQFF. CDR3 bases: TGTGCTAGTGGTTTCCGACCCCTAGCGGGACTTTACAATGAGCAGTTCTTC.

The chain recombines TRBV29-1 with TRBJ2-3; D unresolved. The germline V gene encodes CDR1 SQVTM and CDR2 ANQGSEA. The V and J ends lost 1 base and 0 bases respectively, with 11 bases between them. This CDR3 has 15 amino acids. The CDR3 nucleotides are TGCAGCGTTGAAGCGGGTTGGCGTAGCACAGATACGCAGTATTTT. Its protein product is CSVEAGWRSTDTQYF.